This TCR beta chain is from a study of blood T cell repertoires in COVID-19. Whole-study context: Sites in the United States, Italy and Spain provided acute and convalescent COVID-19 samples. The cDNA or gDNA used as material had been derived from T cells, B-cell-depleted T cells, or PBMCs.

In germline, CDR1 is SGHRS, CDR2 YFSETQ. This CDR3 comprises 12 residues. V lost 3 bases and J lost 12, with 13 bases in between. The assay was immunoSEQ multiplex PCR, and TCRdb's table has in-frame clones only and misses some. Among under 350,000 clones, approximately 85% were seen once, and the ten largest hold more than 9.5%. The TCR originated in a woman in her seventies with acute or convalescent COVID-19. The sample comprised peripheral blood. The V call is TRBV5-1, the J call TRBJ2-1; D is possibly TRBD1 (5 bases). The CDR3 DNA follows: TGCGCCAGCAGCTCCGGACAATCTGGGCAGTTCTTC. Translation gives CASSSGQSGQFF. Full variable domain (remainder filled in from reference TRBV5-1 and TRBJ2-1): KAGVTQTPRYLIKTRGQQVTLSCSPISGHRSVSWYQQTPGQGLQFLFEYFSETQRNKGNFPGRFSGRQFSNSRSEMNVSTLELGDSALYLCASSSGQSGQFFGPGTRLTVL.